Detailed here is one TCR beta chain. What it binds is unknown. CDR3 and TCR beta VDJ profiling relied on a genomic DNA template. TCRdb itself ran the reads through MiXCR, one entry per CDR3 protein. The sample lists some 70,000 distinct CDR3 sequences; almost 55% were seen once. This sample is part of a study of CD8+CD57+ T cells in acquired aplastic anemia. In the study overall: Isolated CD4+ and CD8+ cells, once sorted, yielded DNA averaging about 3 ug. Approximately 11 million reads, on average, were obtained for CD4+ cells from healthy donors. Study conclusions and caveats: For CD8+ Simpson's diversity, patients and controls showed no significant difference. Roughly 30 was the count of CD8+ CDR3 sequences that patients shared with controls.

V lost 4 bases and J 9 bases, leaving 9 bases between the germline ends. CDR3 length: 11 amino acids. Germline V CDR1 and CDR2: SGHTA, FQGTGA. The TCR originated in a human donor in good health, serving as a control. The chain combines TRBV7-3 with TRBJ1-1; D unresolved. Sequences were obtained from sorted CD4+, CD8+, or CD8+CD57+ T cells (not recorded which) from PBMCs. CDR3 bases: TGTGCCAGCAGCTCCCAAGGTCAAGCTTTCTTT. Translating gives CASSSQGQAFF.